The 22 T cell receptor beta chains below were found in one sample sequenced in a study of cytomegalovirus exposure and HLA in healthy donors. This PCR relied on a set of 60 Vbeta primers and 13 Jbeta primers. TCRdb's table, derived via immunoSEQ multiplex PCR, lists solely in-frame clones and lacks some. The sample carries 75,000 to 100,000 clones, around 81% recorded once. What was sequenced was PBMCs. Receptors were obtained from a young man in good health and CMV-seronegative.

This clone was detected once. V usage is TRBV18 and J usage is TRBJ2-5, with TRBD1 identical over 8 bases. In germline, CDR1 is KGHSH, CDR2 LQKENI. The CDR3 loop spans 15 amino acids. Trimming at V came to 1 base and at J to 3 bases, leaving 4 bases not matched to a gene. For the CDR3, the DNA is TGTGCCAGCTCACCACTATCAGGGGGCAAAGAGACCCAGTACTTC. Translated: CASSPLSGGKETQYF.

The chain carries TRBV6-5 and TRBJ1-1; 9 nucleotides match TRBD1. The CDR3 has 15 amino acids. Germline loops: CDR1 MNHEY, CDR2 SVGAGI. Trimming took 2 bases from V and 3 from J; bases not matched to a gene: 4. CDR3 sequence reads: CASSYTGGVHTEAFF. Written as DNA, the CDR3 is TGTGCCAGCAGTTACACAGGGGGCGTTCACACTGAAGCTTTCTTT.

This rearrangement joins TRBV5-1 to TRBJ1-1, with D perhaps matching TRBD1 (5 bases). The V and J ends lost 0 bases and 4 bases respectively, with 13 bases between them. The CDR3 totals 15 residues. Germline V gene lookup returns CDR1 SGHRS and CDR2 YFSETQ. CDR3 in amino acids: CASSLGQGHGTEAFF. The DNA of the CDR3 is TGCGCCAGCAGCTTGGGGCAGGGTCACGGCACTGAAGCTTTCTTT. The entire variable domain, with the rest obtained from reference TRBV5-1 and TRBJ1-1, is as follows: KAGVTQTPRYLIKTRGQQVTLSCSPISGHRSVSWYQQTPGQGLQFLFEYFSETQRNKGNFPGRFSGRQFSNSRSEMNVSTLELGDSALYLCASSLGQGHGTEAFFGQGTRLTVV.

The chain links TRBV9 to TRBJ1-4, with TRBD1 identical over 8 bases. Looked up from germline, CDR1 is SGDLS and CDR2 is YYNGEE. J gave up 5 bases and V 2 bases, and 5 bases lay outside the gene matches. The CDR3 has 15 amino acids. The CDR3 region has the DNA TGTGCCAGCAGCGTCTTGGACAGGGCGAATGAAAAACTGTTTTTT. Amino acids: CASSVLDRANEKLFF. The full variable domain, in which reference TRBV9 and TRBJ1-4 provide the parts outside the CDR3, is DSGVTQTPKHLITATGQRVTLRCSPRSGDLSVYWYQQSLDQGLQFLIQYYNGEERAKGNILERFSAQQFPDLHSELNLSSLELGDSALYFCASSVLDRANEKLFFGSGTQLSVL.

This rearrangement joins TRBV7-8 to TRBJ2-7; maybe TRBD2 (6 bases). This CDR3 is built from 13 residues. Germline V gene lookup returns CDR1 SGHVS and CDR2 FQNEAQ. V shed 4 bases and J shed 0 bases, with 7 bases lying between them. The CDR3 nucleotides read TGTGCCAGCAGCTCGGGACTCTCCTACGAGCAGTACTTC. Protein: CASSSGLSYEQYF. Together with reference TRBV7-8 and TRBJ2-7, the CDR3 gives the full variable domain: GAGVSQSPRYKVAKRGQDVALRCDPISGHVSLFWYQQALGQGPEFLTYFQNEAQLDKSGLPSDRFFAERPEGSVSTLKIQRTQQEDSAVYLCASSSGLSYEQYFGPGTRLTVT.

This clone came up a few times. The rearrangement links TRBV6-5 to TRBJ1-4, with D unresolved. The germline gives CDR1 MNHEY, CDR2 SVGAGI. The CDR3 runs to 14 residues. The ends were cut back, 5 bases at V and 8 bases at J, with 15 bases in the middle. The DNA of the CDR3 is TGTGCCAGCAGTGAGGACTATCGAGGGGAAAAACTGTTTTTT. Residues: CASSEDYRGEKLFF.

The chain links TRBV18 to TRBJ2-7, with 8 bases fitting TRBD2. This CDR3 is built from 15 residues. With V trimmed by 3 bases and J by 2 bases, 6 bases remained unmatched. CDR1 is KGHSH and CDR2 is LQKENI in the germline V gene. Here the CDR3 DNA reads TGTGCCAGCTCACCCGGGACTAGTTTAGCCTACGAGCAGTACTTC. This gives the protein CASSPGTSLAYEQYF.

This sequence joins TRBV19 and TRBJ1-3; D ambiguous. CDR3 size: 14 residues. CDR1 and CDR2 from the germline V gene are LNHDA and SQIVND (reference sequence). Between the trimmed V and J ends, which lost 7 bases and 8 bases, there was a span of 18 bases. The CDR3 DNA reads TGTGCCAGTATCCCCGAGGGCGTCTGGGACACCATATATTTT. Protein sequence: CASIPEGVWDTIYF.

V is TRBV9 and J is TRBJ1-2; 10 nucleotides agree with TRBD1. Germline CDR1 and CDR2: SGDLS and YYNGEE. The trim removed 5 bases at V and 5 bases at J, leaving 12 bases unmatched. The CDR3 sequence is 16 residues long. The CDR3 loop reads CASRVWYGTGAYGYTF. The CDR3, as DNA: TGTGCCAGCAGGGTCTGGTACGGGACAGGGGCATATGGCTACACCTTC.

CDR3 sequence (DNA): TGCGCCAGCAGCTTGGAGGGCGGGGGGAGGTACGAGCAGTACTTC. Translation: CASSLEGGGRYEQYF. The chain uses TRBV5-1 and TRBJ2-7; 8 nucleotides align to TRBD2. Per germline, CDR1 SGHRS and CDR2 YFSETQ. This CDR3 has 15 amino acids. Unmatched junction bases numbered 6, after V lost 0 bases and J lost 4 bases.

The chain carries TRBV6-6 and TRBJ1-1; D ambiguous. CDR1 is MNHNY, CDR2 SVGAGI, per germline (reference sequence). V was cut by 6 bases and J by 5 bases, with 7 bases left in between. The CDR3 is made up of 11 amino acids. The CDR3 here is CASSLSTEAFF. The CDR3, as DNA: TGTGCCAGCAGCCTTAGTACTGAAGCTTTCTTT.

This sequence joins TRBV6-1 and TRBJ2-7; TRBD2 is a possible D gene (6 bases). Germline CDR1 MNHNS, CDR2 SASEGT. Trimming removed 6 bases at V and 3 bases at J, with 12 bases between. The CDR3 length is 13 residues. CDR3 sequence (DNA): TGTGCCAGCAGGCCCGGGACTCTCTACGAGCAGTACTTC. Amino acid sequence: CASRPGTLYEQYF.

The CDR3 coding sequence is TGTGCCAGCAGCCTAGGACTAGCGTACCAACAAGAGACCCAGTACTTC. It is translated as CASSLGLAYQQETQYF. The V gene is TRBV11-3, the J gene TRBJ2-5, with 9 bases identical to TRBD2. Germline values: CDR1 SGHNT, CDR2 YENEEA. J lost 2 bases, V lost 5 bases, and 9 bases had no gene match. The CDR3 has 16 amino acids.

This clone was detected a few times. The chain uses TRBV5-6 and TRBJ1-2; 8 positions match TRBD1. Germline CDR1 SGHDT, CDR2 YYEEEE. Unmatched junction bases numbered 0, after V lost 0 bases and J lost 2 bases. The CDR3 is made up of 14 amino acids. CDR3 sequence: CASSLDRGNYGYTF. The DNA for the CDR3 is TGTGCCAGCAGCTTGGACAGGGGGAACTATGGCTACACCTTC.

J is TRBJ1-1 and V is TRBV6-4; perhaps TRBD1 as D (6 bases). The CDR3 contains 14 residues. CDR1 and CDR2 from the germline V gene are MRHNA and SNTAGT. With 7 bases removed from V and 4 bases from J, the gap between germline ends came to 16 bases. This chain's CDR3 is CASINRDGITEAFF. The CDR3 DNA reads as TGTGCCAGCATTAACAGGGATGGGATCACTGAAGCTTTCTTT.

V gene TRBV28 combines with J gene TRBJ1-4; D is perhaps TRBD1 (5 bases). Per germline, CDR1 MDHEN and CDR2 SYDVKM. The CDR3 loop spans 14 amino acids. V gave up 1 base and J gave up 5 bases, with 8 bases separating them. CDR3 loop: CASSLSGKNEKLFF. The CDR3 nucleotides read TGTGCCAGCAGTTTATCAGGGAAGAATGAAAAACTGTTTTTT. The full variable domain, its missing parts supplied by reference TRBV28 and TRBJ1-4, is DVKVTQSSRYLVKRTGEKVFLECVQDMDHENMFWYRQDPGLGLRLIYFSYDVKMKEKGDIPEGYSVSREKKERFSLILESASTNQTSMYLCASSLSGKNEKLFFGSGTQLSVL.

This chain links TRBV13 with TRBJ2-1; 8 positions match TRBD1. The length of the CDR3 is 15 residues. With 4 bases clipped from V and 8 bases from J, the junction kept 10 bases outside the gene matches. Germline assignment: CDR1 PRHDT and CDR2 FYEKMQ (reference sequence). The CDR3, as DNA: TGTGCCAGCAGCTCTGGACAGGGTCCACAAGATGAGCAGTTCTTC. Protein: CASSSGQGPQDEQFF.

The V and J genes are TRBV2 and TRBJ2-7, with D unclear. Germline V CDR1 and CDR2: SNHLY, FYNNEI. The germline V and J ends were trimmed by 2 bases and 2 bases, with 13 bases remaining between them. The CDR3 loop spans 15 amino acids. DNA for the CDR3: TGTGCCAGCAGTGAAATGACACCGACGCCCTACGAGCAGTACTTC. Residues: CASSEMTPTPYEQYF.

The V call is TRBV9, the J call TRBJ2-2; 7 bases are a match to TRBD2. V shed 4 bases and J 4 bases; nucleotides not matched to a gene: 10. Germline CDR1 reads SGDLS; CDR2 reads YYNGEE. The CDR3 totals 16 residues. CDR3 sequence reads: CASSPLGRAGTGELFF. CDR3 bases: TGTGCCAGCAGCCCGCTTGGGAGGGCGGGCACCGGGGAGCTGTTTTTT.

The V and J genes are TRBV18 and TRBJ1-3; 10 positions agree with TRBD1. J was trimmed by 1 base and V by 5 bases; bases with no gene match: 2. The CDR3 has 15 residues. Per the germline V gene, CDR1 is KGHSH and CDR2 is LQKENI. The CDR3 sequence: CASSTDRGSGNTIYF. CDR3 nucleotide sequence: TGTGCCAGCTCAACGGACAGGGGGTCTGGAAACACCATATATTTT.

In this sample, this clone turned up a few times. The chain links TRBV5-1 to TRBJ2-6; perhaps TRBD1 as D (6 bases). The germline V and J ends were trimmed by 4 bases and 4 bases, with 15 bases remaining between them. This CDR3 is built from 16 residues. The germline gives CDR1 SGHRS, CDR2 YFSETQ. In DNA form, the CDR3 reads TGCGCCAGCAGCCTTCAGACAGGCCAAGGGGCCAACGTCCTGACTTTC. Translated, it gives CASSLQTGQGANVLTF.

This chain joins TRBV7-9 and TRBJ2-1; TRBD1 agrees at 9 bases. This CDR3 is 16 amino acids long. CDR1 is SEHNR, CDR2 FQNEAQ, per germline (reference sequence). The J segment lost 1 base and the V segment lost 4 bases, leaving 5 bases of the junction unmatched. For the CDR3, the DNA is TGTGCCAGCAGCTCGGGACAGGGAGTTTCCTACAATGAGCAGTTCTTC. Residues: CASSSGQGVSYNEQFF.